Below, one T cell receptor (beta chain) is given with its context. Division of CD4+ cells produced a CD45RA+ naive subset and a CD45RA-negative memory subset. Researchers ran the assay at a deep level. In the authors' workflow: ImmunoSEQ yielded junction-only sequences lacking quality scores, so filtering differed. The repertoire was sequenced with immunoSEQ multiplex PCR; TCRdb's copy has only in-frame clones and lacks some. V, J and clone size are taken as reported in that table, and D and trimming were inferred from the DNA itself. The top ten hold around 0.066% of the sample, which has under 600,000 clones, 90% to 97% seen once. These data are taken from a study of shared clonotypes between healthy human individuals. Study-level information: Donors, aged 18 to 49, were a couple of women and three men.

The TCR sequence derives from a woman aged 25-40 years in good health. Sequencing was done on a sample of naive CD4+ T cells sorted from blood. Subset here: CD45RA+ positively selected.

CDR3 region: CASSDSPVYEQYF. The CDR3 DNA reads TGTGCCAGCAGTGATTCCCCTGTATACGAGCAGTACTTC. The chain employs TRBV25-1 and TRBJ2-7; D remains unclear. CDR1 is MGHDK and CDR2 is SYGVNS in the germline V gene. The CDR3 loop spans 13 amino acids. V was shortened by 3 bases and J by 4 bases, with 10 bases between the two germline ends.